This T cell receptor (beta chain) was observed in a study of T cell repertoires in cytomegalovirus infection. Background on the study: CMV infection together with matching HLA type was indicated by public TCR beta signatures. Study outcomes and limitations: The ex vivo response was dominated by HLA-C-restricted CMV-specific TCR beta clonotypes. CMV carriers having the relevant HLA were flagged by cumulative public TCR beta family frequency.

The V gene's germline CDR1 is MNHEY and CDR2 SVGEGT. The CDR3 totals 14 residues. V gave up 2 bases and J gave up 8 bases, with 14 bases separating them. This clonotype has more than one count but fewer than ten. Its antigen is unknown. TCRdb used MiXCR to reprocess the reads, holding one entry per CDR3 protein. The sample carries some 300,000 distinct CDR3 sequences, roughly an eighth recorded once. This chain joins TRBV6-2 or TRBV6-3 and TRBJ2-3, with a tentative D call TRBD2 (6 bases). The sample taken for sequencing was PBMCs. This clonotype originated in a human donor in good health (CMV status not recorded). Some clones in this sample may be carry-over from other donors' samples. The CDR3 nucleotides are TGTGCCAGCAGTTACCCTGGGACTCATGGTACGCAGTATTTT. As protein: CASSYPGTHGTQYF.